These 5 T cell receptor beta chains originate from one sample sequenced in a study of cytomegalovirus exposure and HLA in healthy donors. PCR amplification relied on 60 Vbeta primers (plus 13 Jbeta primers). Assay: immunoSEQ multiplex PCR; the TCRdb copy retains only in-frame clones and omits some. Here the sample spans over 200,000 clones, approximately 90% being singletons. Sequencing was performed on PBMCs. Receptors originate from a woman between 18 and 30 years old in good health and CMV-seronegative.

DNA for the CDR3: TGCGCCAGCAGCTTGGCCTCAGGGAATTACTATGGCTACACCTTC. Its protein product is CASSLASGNYYGYTF. The chain combines TRBV5-1 with TRBJ1-2; TRBD1 is a possible D gene (5 bases). CDR1 is SGHRS and CDR2 is YFSETQ in the germline V gene. The CDR3 length is 15 residues. V lost 0 bases, J lost 3 bases, and 12 bases lay in between. The whole variable domain, remainder taken from reference TRBV5-1 and TRBJ1-2, is KAGVTQTPRYLIKTRGQQVTLSCSPISGHRSVSWYQQTPGQGLQFLFEYFSETQRNKGNFPGRFSGRQFSNSRSEMNVSTLELGDSALYLCASSLASGNYYGYTFGSGTRLTVV.

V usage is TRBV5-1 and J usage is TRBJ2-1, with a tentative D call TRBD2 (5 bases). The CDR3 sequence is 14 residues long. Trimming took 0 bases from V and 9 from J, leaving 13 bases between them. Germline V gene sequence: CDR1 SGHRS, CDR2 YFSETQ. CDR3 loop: CASSLAGVAGEQFF. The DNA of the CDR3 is TGCGCCAGCAGCTTGGCCGGGGTAGCAGGTGAGCAGTTCTTC.

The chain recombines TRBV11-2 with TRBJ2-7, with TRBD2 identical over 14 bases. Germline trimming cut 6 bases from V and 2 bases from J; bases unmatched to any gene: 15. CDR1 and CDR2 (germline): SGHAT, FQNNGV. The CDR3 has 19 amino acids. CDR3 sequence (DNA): TGTGCCAGCAGAAATCCGGGACTAGCGGGAGTTGGGGGCCCCTACGAGCAGTACTTC. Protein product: CASRNPGLAGVGGPYEQYF.

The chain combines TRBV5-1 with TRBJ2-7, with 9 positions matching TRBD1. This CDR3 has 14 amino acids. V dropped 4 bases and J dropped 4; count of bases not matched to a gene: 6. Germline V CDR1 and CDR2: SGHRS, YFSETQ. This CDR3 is CASSPTGGTYEQYF. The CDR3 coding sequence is TGCGCCAGCAGCCCCACAGGGGGCACATACGAGCAGTACTTC.

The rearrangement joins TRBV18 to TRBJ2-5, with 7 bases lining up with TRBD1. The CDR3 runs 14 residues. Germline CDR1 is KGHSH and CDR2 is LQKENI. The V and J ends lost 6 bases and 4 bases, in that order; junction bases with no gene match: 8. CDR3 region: CASSPRQGAETQYF. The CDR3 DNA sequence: TGTGCCAGCTCCCCTAGACAGGGAGCAGAGACCCAGTACTTC. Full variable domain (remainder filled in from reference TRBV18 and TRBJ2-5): NAGVMQNPRHLVRRRGQEARLRCSPMKGHSHVYWYRQLPEEGLKFMVYLQKENIIDESGMPKERFSAEFPKEGPSILRIQQVVRGDSAAYFCASSPRQGAETQYFGPGTRLLVL.